This T cell receptor (beta chain) was found in a study of cytomegalovirus exposure and HLA in healthy donors. Sequencing was performed with immunoSEQ multiplex PCR; in TCRdb, only in-frame clones are kept and a portion is missing. The sample carries some 120,000 clones, approximately 88% recorded once. Between the trimmed V and J ends, which lost 4 bases and 0 bases, there was a span of 10 bases. This CDR3 is built from 14 residues. The germline gives CDR1 SNHLY, CDR2 FYNNEI. The chain uses TRBV2 and TRBJ2-7, with D perhaps matching TRBD2 (5 bases). Material: PBMCs. The TCR originated in a woman between 18 and 30 years old in good health and CMV-seronegative. In DNA, the CDR3 is TGTGCCAGCAGTGCCCAGCGGTTCTCCTACGAGCAGTACTTC. As protein: CASSAQRFSYEQYF.